Listed here are 9 T cell receptor beta chains from one sample, sequenced in a study of T cell responses to AZD1222 COVID-19 vaccine. The method was immunoSEQ multiplex PCR; TCRdb's version includes in-frame clones alone and lacks a portion of them. Here the sample spans 150,000 or so clones, around 90% being singletons. The sample was peripheral blood, taken 28 days after the second AZD1222 dose. The origin of the receptors is an adult who received the AZD1222 COVID-19 vaccine.

The chain carries TRBV19 and TRBJ1-6, with 11 positions matching TRBD1. This CDR3 contains 16 residues. CDR1 is LNHDA, CDR2 SQIVND, per germline (reference sequence). The V segment lost 5 bases and the J segment 8 bases; nucleotides outside the gene matches: 8. DNA for the CDR3: TGTGCCAGTAGTTTCGACTGGACAGGGGGCGATTCACCCCTCCACTTT. Translated, it gives CASSFDWTGGDSPLHF.

V is TRBV6-2 or TRBV6-3 and J is TRBJ2-7; 9 nucleotides agree with TRBD2. The germline V gene has CDR1 MNHEY and CDR2 SVGEGT. This CDR3 comprises 14 residues. V shed 2 bases and J 8 bases; nucleotides not matched to a gene: 7. The CDR3 DNA reads as TGTGCCAGCAGTTACGGGGGTCTAGCGGGGAAGCAGTACTTC. Translating gives CASSYGGLAGKQYF.

The chain links TRBV6-5 to TRBJ1-5; perhaps TRBD1 as D (5 bases). Per germline, CDR1 MNHEY and CDR2 SVGAGI. The CDR3 consists of 14 residues. Trimming removed 7 bases from V and 2 bases from J, with 12 bases in between. CDR3 nucleotide sequence: TGTGCCAGCATGCGGGGCGACGGCAATCAGCCCCAGCATTTT. This encodes CASMRGDGNQPQHF.

This clone was counted once. The V and J genes are TRBV18 and TRBJ1-4, with a tentative D call TRBD1 (6 bases). The V gene's germline CDR1 is KGHSH and CDR2 LQKENI. V was trimmed by 2 bases and J by 0 bases, leaving 10 bases between them. The CDR3 covers 16 residues. The CDR3 sequence: CASSPVTGATNEKLFF. For the CDR3, the DNA is TGTGCCAGCTCACCAGTGACAGGTGCAACTAATGAAAAACTGTTTTTT.

The chain is built from TRBV7-9 and TRBJ2-7; either TRBD1 or TRBD2 may supply D (5 bases each). Germline values: CDR1 SEHNR, CDR2 FQNEAQ (reference sequence). Trimming left V 5 bases short and J 1 base short, with 12 bases between. The CDR3 consists of 14 residues. The CDR3 here is CASSLPGRSYEQYF. In DNA form, the CDR3 reads TGTGCCAGCAGCCTTCCGGGACGGTCCTACGAGCAGTACTTC.

The V gene is TRBV23-1, the J gene TRBJ2-5, with 7 bases matching TRBD1. TRBV23-1 is an ORF; its function is uncertain. V shed 6 bases, J shed 4 bases, and the junction held 8 bases outside the gene matches. The CDR3 covers 14 residues. The CDR3 reads CASSEQGSGETQYF. The CDR3 bases are TGCGCCAGCAGCGAACAGGGGTCGGGAGAGACCCAGTACTTC.

The chain recombines TRBV28 with TRBJ1-3; D uncertain. Deletions cut 4 bases from V and 0 bases from J, with 13 bases between. In germline, CDR1 is MDHEN, CDR2 SYDVKM. The length of the CDR3 is 16 residues. CDR3 DNA sequence: TGTGCCAGCAGTTCCCCGACGCGGGGCTCTGGAAACACCATATATTTT. As protein: CASSSPTRGSGNTIYF.

This rearrangement joins TRBV27 to TRBJ1-6, with 7 bases aligning to TRBD1. The CDR3 sequence is 15 residues long. Losses at the gene ends were 5 bases for V and 5 bases for J; bases not matched to a gene: 6. The germline gives CDR1 MNHEY, CDR2 SMNVEV (reference sequence). CDR3 nucleotides: TGTGCCAGCAGTCAGACAGGGTTTGATAATTCACCCCTCCACTTT. Amino acid sequence: CASSQTGFDNSPLHF.

A note on this clone: Distinct nucleotide sequences in the sample also encode this CDR3. The CDR3 DNA is TGTGCCAGCAGCCAAGAAAGAGACACCGGGGAGCTGTTTTTT. This gives the protein CASSQERDTGELFF. The rearrangement uses TRBV3-1 (or the pseudogene TRBV3-2) and TRBJ2-2; D call uncertain. The germline V gene has CDR1 LGHDT and CDR2 YNNKEL (reference sequence). This CDR3 has 14 residues. V lost 0 bases and J lost 3, with 5 bases in between.